The 20 T cell receptor beta chains below were found in one sample sequenced in a study of CD8+ T cells in alopecia areata. Sequencing used cDNA as its template, made by extracting RNA and reverse transcribing it. Clones were sequenced by immunoSEQ multiplex PCR, and TCRdb holds only the in-frame ones, with some missing. This sample has more than 250,000 clones, each found more than once. Markers including CD4, CD8alpha, NKG2D and NKG2ACE guided sorting of pooled cutaneous lymph node cells. The sequenced sample was CD4+ T cells sorted from a lymph node. The receptors stem from a C3H/HeJ mouse with alopecia areata. This line is of MHC haplotype H2-k.

On this clone itself: Genes here carry mouse names. The read comes to an end 4 residues before the CDR3 does, leaving the germline J gene to fill in the end. Other DNA sequences in the same sample also yield this CDR3. The chain employs TRBV1 and TRBJ2-5, with 8 bases matching TRBD2. V was clipped by 0 bases and J by 3 bases; unmatched bases: 2. CDR3 length equals 15 residues. Germline CDR1 reads NSQYPW; CDR2 reads LRSPGD (reference sequence). The CDR3 DNA, read in part, is TGCACCTGCAGTGCAGAAGTGGGGGGGCAAGAC. As protein: CTCSAEVGGQD. The whole CDR3 protein is CTCSAEVGGQDTQYF.

A word on this clone: Mouse names are used for the genes. The CDR3 is cut off 4 residues early in the read; its end comes from the germline J gene. The V call is TRBV5, the J call TRBJ2-7; TRBD1 aligns across 8 bases. The CDR3 consists of 15 residues. CDR1 and CDR2 from the germline V gene are LGHNA and YNLKQL (reference sequence). The ends lost 4 bases at V and 0 bases at J; junction bases unmatched: 5. The sequenced CDR3 bases are TGTGCCAGCAGCCCCTCACAGGGGGTCTCCTAT. Translating gives CASSPSQGVSY. The full CDR3 sequence reads CASSPSQGVSYEQYF.

On this clone: Gene and germline names: mouse. With the read ending 4 residues before the CDR3 end, the germline J gene is used to fill in that end. The chain joins TRBV21 to TRBJ2-3; tentative D call: TRBD1 (5 bases). TRBV21 is designated an ORF whose function remains uncertain. The V end lost 4 bases, the J end lost 1 base, and 6 bases lay between the germline ends. CDR3 length: 13 residues. CDR3 DNA, as far as it was read: TGTGCTAGCAGTCGGACACGTGCAGAA. Translated, it gives CASSRTRAE. The complete CDR3 protein is CASSRTRAETLYF.

Regarding this clone: The genes are named according to mouse. From the germline J gene comes the end of the CDR3, since the read stops 4 residues before it. Other nucleotide sequences from this sample produce the same CDR3. This chain uses TRBV1 with TRBJ2-5, with D tentatively TRBD2 (5 bases). The germline V gene has CDR1 NSQYPW and CDR2 LRSPGD (reference sequence). CDR3 length: 14 amino acids. V lost 0 bases, J lost 1 base, and 5 bases lay in between. CDR3 DNA, as far as it was read: TGCACCTGCAGTGCAGACTGGGACCAAGAC. It specifies CTCSADWDQD. The whole CDR3 reads CTCSADWDQDTQYF.

This clone was seen a few times. Gene names and germline match the mouse. The CDR3 end lies 4 residues beyond the end of the read and is filled in from the germline J gene. The chain couples TRBV17 to TRBJ2-1; 11 bases line up with TRBD1. The CDR3 length is 16 residues. The V gene end was trimmed by 2 bases and the J gene end by 5 bases; junction bases not matched to a gene: 5. Germline lookup yields CDR1 MNHDT and CDR2 YYDKIL. The sequenced CDR3 bases are TGTGCTAGCAGTAGACGGACAGGGGGCGCGGATGCT. Translating it yields CASSRRTGGADA. The whole CDR3 reads CASSRRTGGADAEQFF.

This clone has only a few counts. Mouse names are used for the genes. The read finishes 4 residues shy of the CDR3 end, and the germline J gene is used to complete it. The V gene is TRBV13-1, the J gene TRBJ2-5, with a possible D match to TRBD1 (5 bases). The CDR3 totals 13 residues. CDR1 and CDR2 from the germline V gene are NSHNY and SYGAGN. V lost 3 bases, J lost 1 base, and 6 bases lay in between. CDR3 residues: CASSATDQDTQYF. Incomplete CDR3 DNA: TGTGCCAGCAGTGCGACAGACCAAGAC.

In regard to this clone: Gene names follow the mouse nomenclature. The read comes to an end 4 residues before the CDR3 does, leaving the germline J gene to fill in the end. The chain is built from TRBV31 and TRBJ2-1; TRBD1 aligns across 7 bases. The CDR3 totals 16 residues. With V trimmed by 0 bases and J by 1 base, 6 bases remained unmatched. Germline lookup yields CDR1 GKSSPN and CDR2 SITVG. The CDR3 reads CAWSLPPGQNYAEQFF. The part of the CDR3 DNA that was read is TGTGCCTGGAGTCTTCCACCGGGACAGAACTATGCT.

This clone was counted a few times. The genes are named according to mouse. The read terminates 4 residues before the CDR3 end, so the remaining end is supplied by the germline J gene. Within the sample, other DNA sequences also encode this same CDR3. The gene calls are TRBV13-2 and TRBJ2-7; tentatively, D is TRBD2 (6 bases). Trimming removed 0 bases from V and 1 base from J, with 8 bases in between. The length of the CDR3 is 14 residues. Germline CDR1 NNHNN, CDR2 SYGAGS (reference sequence). The CDR3 bases that were read are TGTGCCAGCGGTGATGCATGGGGGTCCTAT. Amino acids: CASGDAWGSY. The whole CDR3 sequence is CASGDAWGSYEQYF.

This clone has only a few counts. Genes and germline come from the mouse. Read sequence stops 4 residues before the CDR3 end, and the germline J gene provides the missing end. In the same sample, other DNA sequences code for this CDR3. This chain joins TRBV13-1 and TRBJ1-2; 9 bases are shared with TRBD1. CDR3 size: 13 residues. Germline V gene data show CDR1 as NSHNY and CDR2 as SYGAGN. Losses at the gene ends were 5 bases for V and 4 bases for J; bases not matched to a gene: 3. The CDR3 region is CASSTGGGSDYTF. The CDR3 bases that were read are TGTGCCAGCAGCACAGGGGGCGGCTCC.

Notes on this clone: The listed genes are named as in mouse. Read data end 4 residues before the CDR3 end; the end is taken from the germline J gene. The genes are TRBV17 and TRBJ2-1; 8 bases align to TRBD2. This CDR3 is built from 15 residues. In germline, CDR1 is MNHDT, CDR2 YYDKIL. The V and J ends lost 2 bases and 3 bases, in that order; junction bases with no gene match: 3. CDR3 bases read: TGTGCTAGCAGTAGAACTGGGGGCTTCTATGCT. Translation gives CASSRTGGFYA. The CDR3, in full, reads CASSRTGGFYAEQFF.

For this clone: Gene names refer to mouse genes. With the read ending 4 residues before the CDR3 end, the germline J gene is used to fill in that end. This chain links TRBV13-3 with TRBJ2-1; the D gene is possibly TRBD1 (6 bases). CDR3 length: 15 residues. V lost 2 bases, J lost 3 bases, and 12 bases lay in between. Germline V gene sequence: CDR1 NNHDY, CDR2 SYVADS. The covered CDR3 bases are TGTGCCAGCAGTGAAGGTCCAGGGGTCTATGCT. Its protein is CASSEGPGVYA. The CDR3 in its entirety is CASSEGPGVYAEQFF.

About this clone: Here the gene names and germline are mouse. Coverage ceases 4 residues before the CDR3 finishes, and the germline J gene fills in the end. The chain is built from TRBV13-1 and TRBJ2-1; 10 positions match TRBD2. Germline V lookup: CDR1 NSHNY, CDR2 SYGAGN. This CDR3 spans 16 amino acids. V gave up 5 bases and J gave up 0 bases; unmatched junction bases: 5. The CDR3 bases that were read are TGTGCCAGCAGGAGGGACTGGGGCAATAACTATGCT. Its translation is CASRRDWGNNYA. The complete CDR3 reads CASRRDWGNNYAEQFF.

To note about this clone: Genes and germline come from the mouse. With the read ending 4 residues before the CDR3 end, the germline J gene is used to fill in that end. This chain links TRBV13-1 with TRBJ1-1; D is uncertain. The CDR3 has 13 amino acids. The germline gives CDR1 NSHNY, CDR2 SYGAGN. V was clipped by 0 bases and J by 4 bases, with 7 bases between them. This chain's CDR3 is CASSDALGTEVFF. The CDR3 bases that were read are TGTGCCAGCAGTGATGCATTGGGCACA.

This clone came up a few times. Gene names refer to mouse genes. The DNA ends 4 residues before the CDR3 does, and the rest of the CDR3 is filled in from the germline J gene. This chain connects TRBV5 to TRBJ2-1, with TRBD1 matching over 8 bases. Germline CDR1 LGHNA, CDR2 YNLKQL (reference sequence). The CDR3 covers 14 residues. The chain's CDR3 is CASSHTGGGAEQFF. The CDR3 bases that were read are TGTGCCAGCAGCCACACAGGGGGAGGGGCT.

This clone has just a few counts. Gene names and germline refer to mouse. The CDR3 sequence is CAWSSRGGSYEQYF. CDR3 DNA, as far as it was read: TGTGCCTGGAGTTCTCGGGGGGGCTCCTAT. This chain joins TRBV31 and TRBJ2-7; 7 bases match TRBD2. From the germline J gene comes the end of the CDR3, since the read stops 4 residues before it. V lost 2 bases, J lost 0 bases, and 4 bases stayed unmatched. Germline V lookup: CDR1 GKSSPN, CDR2 SITVG. There are 14 residues in the CDR3.

Of note for this clone: Germline and genes here are mouse. Sequencing ends 4 residues short of the CDR3 end; the germline J gene provides the rest. The genes are TRBV19 and TRBJ2-7, with 7 nucleotides matching TRBD1. The J segment lost 3 bases and the V segment lost 5 bases, leaving 11 bases of the junction unmatched. The germline V gene encodes CDR1 FNHDT and CDR2 SITEND (reference sequence). The CDR3 runs to 15 residues. The CDR3 is CASSLTRDSNYEQYF. The CDR3 bases that were read are TGTGCCAGCAGCCTTACCCGGGACAGTAACTAT.

A few counts support this clone. Gene names refer to mouse genes. From the germline J gene comes the end of the CDR3, since the read stops 4 residues before it. Other DNA sequences in this specimen translate into the identical CDR3. This chain joins TRBV1 and TRBJ2-1, with TRBD2 identical over 9 bases. In germline, CDR1 is NSQYPW, CDR2 LRSPGD (reference sequence). CDR3 length: 14 amino acids. The ends lost 4 bases at V and 4 bases at J; junction bases unmatched: 2. Incomplete CDR3 DNA: TGCACCTGCAGTGGTGGGGGGGCGTATGCT. Protein: CTCSGGGAYA. The full CDR3 protein reads CTCSGGGAYAEQFF.

Concerning this clone: The gene symbols are mouse symbols. With the read ending 4 residues before the CDR3 end, the germline J gene is used to fill in that end. This rearrangement joins TRBV5 to TRBJ2-5, with D hard to call. Germline-derived CDR1 and CDR2 are LGHNA and YNLKQL (reference sequence). The CDR3 sequence is 14 residues long. The covered CDR3 bases are TGTGCCAGCAGCCAATTTCCAGAAAAAGAC. Protein product: CASSQFPEKD. The CDR3 in full is CASSQFPEKDTQYF.

There are a few counts of this clone. Gene names and germline refer to mouse. The read finishes 4 residues shy of the CDR3 end, and the germline J gene is used to complete it. The V gene is TRBV1, the J gene TRBJ2-1, with 7 bases lining up with TRBD1. This CDR3 comprises 14 residues. Trimming at V came to 3 bases and at J to 4 bases, leaving 3 bases not matched to a gene. Germline V CDR1 and CDR2: NSQYPW, LRSPGD (reference sequence). CDR3 region: CTCSAQGQYAEQFF. Partial CDR3 DNA: TGCACCTGCAGTGCGCAGGGACAGTATGCT.

This clone was seen more than once but under ten times. The gene names here belong to mouse. The read comes to an end 4 residues before the CDR3 does, leaving the germline J gene to fill in the end. This chain connects TRBV13-3 to TRBJ2-4, with 8 positions matching TRBD2. Germline V gene sequence: CDR1 NNHDY, CDR2 SYVADS. CDR3 size: 13 residues. The CDR3 loop is CASSGTGKNTLYF. CDR3 bases read: TGTGCCAGCAGTGGGACTGGGAAAAAC.